Here is one T cell receptor (beta chain) with its context. The antigen remains undetermined. Barcoded TCR alpha and TCR beta cDNA libraries with UMIs came from 5'RACE using constant-segment primers. TCRdb used MiXCR to reprocess the 5' RACE reads, holding one entry per CDR3 protein. The data contain about 250,000 distinct CDR3 sequences, roughly 14% of them seen just once; the ten biggest clones take up around 2.2%. The CDR3 is made up of 13 amino acids. Between the trimmed V and J ends, which lost 7 bases and 6 bases, there was a span of 13 bases. CDR1 and CDR2 (germline): SGHRS, YFSETQ. This sample is part of a study of T-cell memory formation after mild COVID-19. General study findings and limits: Shrinking CD4+ clones were chiefly CM and EM; CD8+ ones were chiefly EMRA.

The chain recombines TRBV5-1 with TRBJ1-4; no clear D. The sequence was collected from an adult woman who had mild COVID-19 (a few samples of this study predate the infection). Cell type and time point are not known. The specimen sequenced was PBMCs or a T cell subset sorted from them (not recorded which). The chain's CDR3 is CASSRRGDEKLFF. CDR3 sequence (DNA): TGCGCCAGCTCCAGACGGGGTGATGAAAAACTGTTTTTT.